This T cell receptor beta chain is from a study of beta chain features in type 1 diabetes. In this sample, this clone turned up many times. Its antigen is still unknown. Sequenced material consisted of expressed TCRB transcripts (all of the isolated RNA was reverse transcribed). Sequenced by immunoSEQ multiplex PCR; TCRdb stores in-frame clones only, minus some. The repertoire holds 110,000 to 150,000 clones, about a tenth seen once, with approximately 0.68% in the top ten. Whole-study results and caveats: Since sequencing was performed on cDNA, cells with high TCR expression could be over-represented.

With 2 bases clipped from V and 8 bases from J, the junction kept 8 bases outside the gene matches. The CDR3 length is 14 residues. The chain carries TRBV23-1 and TRBJ1-1; 7 bases align to TRBD1. TRBV23-1 carries the ORF label, with uncertain function. Sequenced sample: central memory CD4+ T cells from blood. This sequence was found in a man between 18 and 29 years old in good health. This CDR3 is CASSQPSGTEEAFF. The CDR3 DNA follows: TGCGCCAGCAGTCAACCCTCCGGGACAGAAGAAGCTTTCTTT.